The 18 T cell receptor beta chains below come from one sample, sequenced in a study of CD8 T cells in Susac syndrome. RNA totalling roughly 0.45 to 1 ug underwent reverse transcription with random hexamers. TCRdb ran MiXCR on the immunoSEQ multiplex PCR reads and lists one entry per CDR3 protein. Of around 170,000 distinct CDR3 sequences in the sample, roughly 94% were seen once. Material: CD8+ T cells from PBMCs. The receptors here all came from a human donor with Susac syndrome.

This chain joins TRBV9 and TRBJ1-1; 7 bases are a match to TRBD1. The CDR3 totals 14 residues. Trimming removed 0 bases from V and 4 bases from J; junction bases left unmatched: 3. Germline CDR1 reads SGDLS; CDR2 reads YYNGEE. This CDR3 is CASSVGPGGTEAFF. As DNA, the CDR3 is TGTGCCAGCAGCGTAGGTCCAGGGGGCACTGAAGCTTTCTTT.

The V gene is TRBV19, the J gene TRBJ2-3; perhaps TRBD1 as D (5 bases). The CDR3 runs 14 residues. Trimming took 4 bases from V and 0 from J, leaving 8 bases between them. Germline V lookup: CDR1 LNHDA, CDR2 SQIVND (reference sequence). CDR3 bases: TGTGCCAGTAGTAAACAGGTTAGCACAGATACGCAGTATTTT. The encoded protein is CASSKQVSTDTQYF.

The chain employs TRBV5-4 and TRBJ2-1; TRBD1 aligns across 7 bases. Trimming took 3 bases from V and 0 from J; bases not matched to a gene: 6. This CDR3 contains 16 residues. Germline V gene data show CDR1 as SGHNT and CDR2 as YYREEE (reference sequence). The CDR3 loop is CASSSHWDSSYNEQFF. The CDR3 DNA is TGTGCCAGCAGCTCGCACTGGGACAGCTCCTACAATGAGCAGTTCTTC.

CDR3: CASSQGQPQETQYF. In DNA form, the CDR3 reads TGTGCCAGCAGCCAAGGACAACCCCAAGAGACCCAGTACTTC. V gene TRBV3-1 combines with J gene TRBJ2-5; no reliable D call. This CDR3 has 14 amino acids. From germline, CDR1 is LGHDT and CDR2 YNNKEL (reference sequence). V was clipped by 1 base and J by 1 base, with 7 bases between them.

This chain connects TRBV15 to TRBJ1-5; D not resolved. Germline CDR1 reads LNHNV; CDR2 reads YYDKDF (reference sequence). The CDR3 has 12 residues. Between the trimmed V and J ends, which lost 5 bases and 6 bases, there was a span of 8 bases. The CDR3 loop is CATSWRAQPQHF. The DNA of the CDR3 is TGTGCCACCAGCTGGAGGGCTCAGCCCCAGCATTTT.

The chain is built from TRBV3-1 and TRBJ2-5, with unresolved D. With 0 bases removed from V and 1 base from J, the gap between germline ends came to 9 bases. Germline V gene sequence: CDR1 LGHDT, CDR2 YNNKEL (reference sequence). The CDR3 is 15 amino acids. CDR3 DNA sequence: TGTGCCAGCAGCCAAGATGGCCACCTCCAAGAGACCCAGTACTTC. Protein: CASSQDGHLQETQYF.

This clonotype was seen only once. The V and J genes are TRBV19 and TRBJ2-7; a weak D match, TRBD2 (6 bases). Trimming shortened V by 5 bases and J by 4 bases, and 12 bases separated the two germline ends. This CDR3 has 13 amino acids. Germline lookup yields CDR1 LNHDA and CDR2 SQIVND (reference sequence). CDR3 nucleotides: TGTGCCAGTAGTGTACGGGAGTGGTACGAGCAGTACTTC. It yields the protein CASSVREWYEQYF. Looking up the rest from reference TRBV19 and TRBJ2-7 gives the full variable domain: DGGITQSPKYLFRKEGQNVTLSCEQNLNHDAMYWYRQDPGQGLRLIYYSQIVNDFQKGDIAEGYSVSREKKESFPLTVTSAQKNPTAFYLCASSVREWYEQYFGPGTRLTVT.

The chain uses TRBV14 and TRBJ1-1; D possibly corresponds to TRBD1 (5 bases). The CDR3 length is 17 residues. Germline V gene sequence: CDR1 SGHDN, CDR2 FVKESK. Trimming left V 5 bases short and J 7 bases short, with 26 bases between. DNA for the CDR3: TGTGCCAGCAGCTCCTCTGGCGGCAAGGTGGGACTTTTTGAAGCTTTCTTT. As protein: CASSSSGGKVGLFEAFF.

This rearrangement joins TRBV2 to TRBJ1-1; D possibly corresponds to TRBD1 (5 bases). The CDR3 covers 13 residues. CDR1 is SNHLY and CDR2 is FYNNEI in the germline V gene. Trimming took off 7 bases at V and 6 bases at J, with 15 bases between the two ends. The CDR3 sequence is CASNKQGSPEAFF. As DNA, the CDR3 is TGTGCCAGCAATAAGCAGGGTTCTCCTGAAGCTTTCTTT.

The rearrangement joins TRBV20-1 to TRBJ2-7; D unclear. Trimming left V 7 bases short and J 0 bases short, with 16 bases between. The germline V gene encodes CDR1 DFQATT and CDR2 SNEGSKA (reference sequence). The CDR3 runs to 14 residues. The CDR3 here is CSVSGTDPSYEQYF. CDR3 DNA: TGCAGTGTTAGTGGTACAGATCCCTCCTACGAGCAGTACTTC.

The V call is TRBV5-4, the J call TRBJ1-2; weak D call: TRBD1 (5 bases). CDR1 is SGHNT and CDR2 is YYREEE in the germline V gene (reference sequence). CDR3 length equals 16 residues. V lost 4 bases to trimming and J lost 2 bases, with 18 bases between them. The CDR3 loop reads CASSTTGTLNNYGYTF. In DNA form, the CDR3 reads TGTGCCAGCAGCACAACCGGGACCCTCAACAACTATGGCTACACCTTC.

This chain's CDR3 is CASSYGLSTDTQYF. CDR3 bases: TGTGCCAGCAGTTATGGACTTAGCACAGATACGCAGTATTTT. V is TRBV6-6 and J is TRBJ2-3; D possibly corresponds to TRBD2 (5 bases). The CDR3 totals 14 residues. Between the trimmed V and J ends, which lost 3 bases and 0 bases, there was a span of 7 bases. Germline CDR1 and CDR2: MNHNY and SVGAGI (reference sequence).

This clonotype has just one count. The chain couples TRBV2 to TRBJ1-5; possible D gene TRBD1, 5 bases. The CDR3 has 14 amino acids. Trimming removed 6 bases from V and 3 bases from J, with 12 bases in between. Per the germline V gene, CDR1 is SNHLY and CDR2 is FYNNEI. DNA for the CDR3: TGTGCCAGCAGGAGCAGGGTGATCAATCAGCCCCAGCATTTT. Its protein is CASRSRVINQPQHF.

This CDR3 reads CASSHHRDSNQPQHF. The CDR3 nucleotides read TGTGCCAGCAGCCACCACCGGGACAGCAATCAGCCCCAGCATTTT. This chain uses TRBV13 with TRBJ1-5; D might be TRBD1 (5 bases). The CDR3 loop spans 15 amino acids. V shed 5 bases and J shed 1 base, with 12 bases lying between them. Germline V gene lookup returns CDR1 PRHDT and CDR2 FYEKMQ (reference sequence). Variable domain in full (rest from reference TRBV13 and TRBJ1-5): AAGVIQSPRHLIKEKRETATLKCYPIPRHDTVYWYQQGPGQDPQFLISFYEKMQSDKGSIPDRFSAQQFSDYHSELNMSSLELGDSALYFCASSHHRDSNQPQHFGDGTRLSIL.

V is TRBV15 and J is TRBJ1-5; D is perhaps TRBD1 (5 bases). The CDR3 sequence is 15 residues long. CDR1 and CDR2 (germline): LNHNV, YYDKDF (reference sequence). Trimming stripped 0 bases from V and 7 bases from J, with 13 bases between. CDR3: CATSRDRGKGQPQHF. The CDR3 DNA reads as TGTGCCACCAGCAGAGATAGGGGTAAAGGGCAGCCCCAGCATTTT.

The chain recombines TRBV24-1 with TRBJ2-1; no clear D gene. V was clipped by 8 bases and J by 2 bases, with 36 bases between them. Germline V lookup: CDR1 KGHDR, CDR2 SFDVKD. The CDR3 has 22 residues. The DNA for the CDR3 is TGTGCCACCATTTGCAGAGCAATAACTCTCGCCTTTAGTCTTGCGCCCTACAATGAGCAGTTCTTC. Its protein product is CATICRAITLAFSLAPYNEQFF.

This rearrangement joins TRBV30 to TRBJ1-2, with D perhaps TRBD1 (5 bases). There are 12 residues in the CDR3. The V gene lost 5 bases and the J gene lost 5 bases, with 12 bases spanning the gap. Looked up from germline, CDR1 is GTSNPN and CDR2 is SVGIG (reference sequence). DNA of the CDR3: TGTGCCTGGTTTCCCGGGGGTTATGGCTACACCTTC. It is translated as CAWFPGGYGYTF. Full variable domain (remainder filled in from reference TRBV30 and TRBJ1-2): SQTIHQWPATLVQPVGSPLSLECTVEGTSNPNLYWYRQAAGRGLQLLFYSVGIGQISSEVPQNLSASRPQDRQFILSSKKLLLSDSGFYLCAWFPGGYGYTFGSGTRLTVV.

V and J are TRBV20-1 and TRBJ1-2; 8 bases match TRBD1. CDR1 is DFQATT, CDR2 SNEGSKA, per germline (reference sequence). Trimming cost V 3 bases and J 4 bases; bases outside gene matches: 7. The CDR3 runs to 14 residues. The CDR3 DNA reads as TGCAGTGCTAGGGAACAGGGGGGGGGCTATGGCTACACCTTC. Translated, it gives CSAREQGGGYGYTF.